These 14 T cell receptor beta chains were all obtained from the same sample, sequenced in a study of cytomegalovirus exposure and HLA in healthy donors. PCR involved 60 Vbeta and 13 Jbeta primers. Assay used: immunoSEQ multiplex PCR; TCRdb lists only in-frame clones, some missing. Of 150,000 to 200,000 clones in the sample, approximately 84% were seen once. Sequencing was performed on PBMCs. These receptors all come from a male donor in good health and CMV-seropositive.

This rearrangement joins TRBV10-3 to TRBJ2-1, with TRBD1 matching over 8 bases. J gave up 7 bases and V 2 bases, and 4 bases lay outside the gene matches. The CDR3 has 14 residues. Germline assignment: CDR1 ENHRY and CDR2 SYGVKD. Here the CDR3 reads CAISEPGTGNEQFF. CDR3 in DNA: TGTGCCATCAGTGAGCCGGGGACAGGTAATGAGCAGTTCTTC.

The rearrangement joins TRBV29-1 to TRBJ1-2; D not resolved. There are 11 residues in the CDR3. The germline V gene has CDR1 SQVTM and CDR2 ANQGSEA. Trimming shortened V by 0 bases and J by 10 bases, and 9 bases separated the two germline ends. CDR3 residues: CSVEDRGYYTF. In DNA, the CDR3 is TGCAGCGTTGAAGATCGAGGGTACTACACCTTC.

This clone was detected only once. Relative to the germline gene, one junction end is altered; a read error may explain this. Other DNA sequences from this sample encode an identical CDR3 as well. For the CDR3, the DNA is TGCGCCAGCAGCCCCCCCTCAGGGAACTACGAGCAGTACTTC. Translated, it gives CASSPPSGNYEQYF. The V and J genes are TRBV7-9 and TRBJ2-7; possibly TRBD1 for D (5 bases). The CDR3 has 14 residues. Germline V gives CDR1 SEHNR, CDR2 FQNEAQ (reference sequence).

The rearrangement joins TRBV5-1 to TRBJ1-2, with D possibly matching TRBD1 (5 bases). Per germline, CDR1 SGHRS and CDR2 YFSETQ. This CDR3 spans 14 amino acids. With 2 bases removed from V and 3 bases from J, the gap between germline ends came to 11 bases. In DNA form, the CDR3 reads TGCGCCAGCAGCTTTTCGGGGGAGGACTATGGCTACACCTTC. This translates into CASSFSGEDYGYTF.

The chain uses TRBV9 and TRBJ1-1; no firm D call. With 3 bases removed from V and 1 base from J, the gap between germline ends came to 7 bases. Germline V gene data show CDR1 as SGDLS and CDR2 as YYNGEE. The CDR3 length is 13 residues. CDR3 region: CASSDLTNTEAFF. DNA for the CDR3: TGTGCCAGCAGCGACCTAACGAACACTGAAGCTTTCTTT.

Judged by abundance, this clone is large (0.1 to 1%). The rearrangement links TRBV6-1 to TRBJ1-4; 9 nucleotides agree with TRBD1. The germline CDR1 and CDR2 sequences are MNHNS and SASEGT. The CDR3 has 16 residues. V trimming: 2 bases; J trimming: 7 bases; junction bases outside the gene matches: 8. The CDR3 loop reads CASSESPGQGGEKLFF. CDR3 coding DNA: TGTGCCAGCAGTGAAAGCCCGGGACAGGGCGGTGAAAAACTGTTTTTT.

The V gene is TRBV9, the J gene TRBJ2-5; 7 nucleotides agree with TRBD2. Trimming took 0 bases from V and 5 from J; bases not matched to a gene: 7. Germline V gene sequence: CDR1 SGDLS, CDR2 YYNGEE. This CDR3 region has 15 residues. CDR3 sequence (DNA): TGTGCCAGCAGCGTAGGAAACAGCGGGAAGGAGACCCAGTACTTC. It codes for CASSVGNSGKETQYF.

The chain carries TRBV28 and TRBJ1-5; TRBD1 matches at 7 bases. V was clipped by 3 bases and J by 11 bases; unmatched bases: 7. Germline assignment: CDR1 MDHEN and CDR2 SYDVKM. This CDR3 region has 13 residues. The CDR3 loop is CASSFWDSPSQHF. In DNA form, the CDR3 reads TGTGCCAGCAGTTTCTGGGACAGTCCGTCCCAGCATTTT.

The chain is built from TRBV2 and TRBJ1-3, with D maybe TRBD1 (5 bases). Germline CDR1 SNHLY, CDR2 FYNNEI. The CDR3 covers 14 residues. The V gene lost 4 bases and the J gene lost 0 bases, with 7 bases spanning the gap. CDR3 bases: TGTGCCAGCAGTGCCAGGGACTCTGGAAACACCATATATTTT. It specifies CASSARDSGNTIYF.

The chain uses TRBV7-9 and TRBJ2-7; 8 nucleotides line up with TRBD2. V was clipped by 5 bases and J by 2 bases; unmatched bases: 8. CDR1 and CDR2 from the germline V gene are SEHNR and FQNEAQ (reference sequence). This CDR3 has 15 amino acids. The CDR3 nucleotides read TGTGCCAGCAGCATCCCGGGACTAGAGGCCTACGAGCAGTACTTC. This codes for CASSIPGLEAYEQYF. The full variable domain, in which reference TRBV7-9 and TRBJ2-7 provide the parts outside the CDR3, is DTGVSQNPRHKITKRGQNVTFRCDPISEHNRLYWYRQTLGQGPEFLTYFQNEAQLEKSRLLSDRFSAERPKGSFSTLEIQRTEQGDSAMYLCASSIPGLEAYEQYFGPGTRLTVT.

This CDR3 reads CASSLAGVSVYGYTF. The CDR3 nucleotides read TGTGCCAGCAGTTTGGCGGGGGTCTCGGTCTATGGCTACACCTTC. This rearrangement joins TRBV27 to TRBJ1-2; D might be TRBD1 (5 bases). The V end lost 3 bases, the J end lost 4 bases, and 15 bases lay between the germline ends. This CDR3 contains 15 residues. Germline CDR1 and CDR2: MNHEY and SMNVEV (reference sequence).

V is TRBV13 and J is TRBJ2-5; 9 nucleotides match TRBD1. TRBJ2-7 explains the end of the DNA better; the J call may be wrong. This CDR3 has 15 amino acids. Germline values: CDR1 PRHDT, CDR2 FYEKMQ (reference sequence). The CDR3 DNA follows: TGTGCCAGCAGCCCATTGGGACAGGGACCCTACGAGCAGTACTTC. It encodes CASSPLGQGPYEQYF.

CDR3 loop: CASRTESYYGYTF. For the CDR3, the DNA is TGCGCCAGCAGGACAGAATCCTACTATGGCTACACCTTC. The chain couples TRBV5-1 to TRBJ1-2; D is perhaps TRBD1 (5 bases). The V gene's germline CDR1 is SGHRS and CDR2 YFSETQ. This CDR3 comprises 13 residues. Trimming shortened V by 5 bases and J by 3 bases, and 11 bases separated the two germline ends.

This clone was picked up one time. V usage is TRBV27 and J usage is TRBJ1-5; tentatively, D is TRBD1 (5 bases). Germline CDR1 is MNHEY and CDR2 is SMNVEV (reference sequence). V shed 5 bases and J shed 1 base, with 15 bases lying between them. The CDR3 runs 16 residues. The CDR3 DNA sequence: TGTGCCAGCAGTCCAGGTCCCGGGGGGAGCAATCAGCCCCAGCATTTT. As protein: CASSPGPGGSNQPQHF.